This T cell receptor (beta chain) comes out of a study of shared clonotypes between healthy human individuals. Study at large: Researchers assigned three CD4 naive, three CD4 memory, two CD8 naive and one CD8 memory plate to each donor.

Terminally differentiated effector memory CD45RA+ cells were excluded by CCR7 positive selection of CD45RO-negative cells. In the case of this clone: Antigen: not known.

Assay: immunoSEQ multiplex PCR; the TCRdb copy retains only in-frame clones and omits some. The sample includes under 700,000 clones, approximately 96% of them seen just once. The CDR3 runs to 13 residues. Germline V CDR1 and CDR2: MDHEN, SYDVKM. Trimming left V 3 bases short and J 8 bases short, with 11 bases between. Study results and limitations: Larger estimated richness was generally seen in naive subsets than in memory subsets.

The TCR originated in a woman under 40 in good health. This chain connects TRBV28 to TRBJ2-4; D gene uncertain. Sample: naive CD8+ T cells sorted from blood. The CDR3 nucleotides are TGTGCCAGCAGTTTTGGCTCGGCGTACATTCAGTACTTC. Encoded protein: CASSFGSAYIQYF. Combining the CDR3 with reference TRBV28 and TRBJ2-4 gives the whole variable domain DVKVTQSSRYLVKRTGEKVFLECVQDMDHENMFWYRQDPGLGLRLIYFSYDVKMKEKGDIPEGYSVSREKKERFSLILESASTNQTSMYLCASSFGSAYIQYFGAGTRLSVL.